This TCR beta chain was recorded in a study of cytotoxic CD8 clonotypes in ibrutinib-treated CLL. The CDR3 has 14 residues. The germline V gene has CDR1 SNHLY and CDR2 FYNNEI. The germline V and J ends were trimmed by 5 bases and 1 base, with 12 bases remaining between them. Comments on this clone: Antigen unknown.

Overall study findings and caveats: With treatment, public clonotypes, which were uncommon, either contracted or remained stable.

Method: immunoSEQ multiplex PCR; TCRdb's copy keeps in-frame clones and lacks some. There are approximately 100,000 clones in the sample; roughly 57% occur only once, and 37% lies in the top ten. Source: PBMCs, taken after 24 months of ibrutinib treatment. This chain uses TRBV2 with TRBJ2-7, with D uncertain. The origin of this receptor is a human donor with chronic lymphocytic leukemia. The CDR3 loop reads CASSQSAGSYEQYF. The DNA of the CDR3 is TGTGCCAGCAGTCAATCAGCAGGTTCCTACGAGCAGTACTTC.